Listed here is a single T cell receptor (beta chain). The antigen it recognizes is unknown. Base qualities are not at hand, and no much larger clone is one base apart. The source of the sample is a study of cytomegalovirus exposure and HLA in healthy donors (dated by TCRdb to 2016 to 2017). Background on the whole study: An earlier analysis of a few hundred of the donors reported 276 Gb of sequence data and 95 million to 140 million unique TCR beta sequences obtained from around 190 million T cells. High-throughput TCR immunosequencing, statistical association of individual TCRs with disease status, and machine learning were combined to predict cytomegalovirus infection status. Among 350 to 400 genotyped donors of the cohort, an average of approximately 230,000 unique TCR beta nucleotide sequences were sequenced per donor, roughly 18% of them non-productive. Of the approximately 400 genotyped donors, about 80% fell in the genetic ancestry cluster associated with self-reported Caucasian donors. Roughly 5 DR-DQ haplotypes were handled as single units for association and clustering, since linkage in the cohort was strong. The number of donors typed differed by locus, with about 629-640 for A, B, C, DRB1 and DQB1, about 500 for DQA1, 600 to 610 for DPA1, and around 430 for DPB1. The aim of the study was to test whether cataloging public T cell receptors could identify signatures of past pathogen exposure. Besides the first cohort of roughly 660 subjects, a separate validation cohort made up of over 95 different subjects was used. A later analysis re-examined previously published TCR beta repertoires from over 500 donors and added high-resolution HLA genotyping to investigate patterns of TCR occurrence. Every discovery cohort repertoire had been produced on one sequencing platform. A later genetic analysis took genome-wide SNP genotypes for about three fifths of the 666 donors and used that subset as a discovery cohort. Class I and class II HLA loci were covered by the typing at four-digit resolution. In an earlier analysis of a few hundred of the donors, high-throughput TCR beta sequencing was used to judge whether each TCR beta V gene segment behaved as functional or pseudogenic. The study profiled the T cell repertoires of hundreds of subjects by immunosequencing and related them to cytomegalovirus serostatus. Donor age, sex, ethnicity and CMV serostatus were collected together with the repertoire data. The later analysis used no new phenotypic data to find candidate immune exposures, relying instead on TCR beta sequences and their occurrence across donors. An early release that covered some 630 HLA-typed donors contained approximately 300 gigabases of sequencing data and some 87 million unique TCR sequences. The research as a whole found: Cytomegalovirus status was reported to be diagnosed by the classifier with high specificity and sensitivity in both the original and validation cohorts. A few of the identified cytomegalovirus-associated TCR beta chains were confirmed in vitro to be specific for cytomegalovirus antigens. A cluster of highly shared sequence variants was judged likely to represent a technical artifact of the sequencing pipeline. In a later analysis, most CMV-associated TCR beta chains were found to appear HLA-restricted, with HLA associations seemingly driven largely by CMV exposure. Compared with the approximately 670-donor mean, donors in an Asian-associated ancestry cluster had fewer N-insertions in productive TCRs, according to a later genetic analysis. The authors suggested that the approach could potentially be extended to other disease states and immunological phenotypes. Assigning TCR associations to individual alleles was difficult when HLA alleles, especially DR and DQ, strongly co-occurred. For the cohort, immune exposure information was limited to CMV serostatus. The earlier analysis of 587 of the donors excluded approximately 15 rarely observed V segments, including chromosome 9 orphons, because counts were too low. In an earlier analysis of about 540 of the donors, most TCR beta V segments were observed in productive rearrangements about 87% or about 30% of the time, broadly matching IMGT annotations. Several of the top co-occurrence clusters appeared to be linked to parvovirus B19, influenza, CMV and Epstein-Barr virus, according to a later analysis. In a later analysis, some 18,000 TCR beta sequences were associated with specific HLA alleles at a false discovery rate of 0.05. Across donors, most TCR sequences were observed very rarely, whereas some public TCRs were present in many individuals. In this cohort, only TCR beta chains were sequenced, and detectable features were limited by the absence of alpha or paired-chain data. In a later genetic analysis, a missense DCLRE1C variant was associated with V-gene and J-gene trimming of TCR beta chains, and the association was replicated in an independent cohort. In a later analysis, HLA-associated TCR beta chains were found to be more clonally expanded and to have lower generation probabilities than equally common non-associated chains. Presence/absence analyses assumed roughly uniform sequencing depth across donors, an assumption that may not hold. In a later analysis, TCR association rates were found to vary across HLA loci, with the most associated TCRs seen for DRB1 alleles and the fewest for HLA-C alleles. A further reported finding was that TCR beta sequences accurately predicted the HLA-A and HLA-B alleles for most subjects in the first cohort. HLA typing was unavailable for some donors at each locus, so association tests used only the typed subset. A total of 150 to 200 TCR beta chains were listed by the study as associated with cytomegalovirus. Correlated functional status among segregating V segments might reflect linkage disequilibrium, but an unknown experimental factor could not be ruled out.

In total, roughly 710 healthy bone marrow donors made up the cohort. At the time of sampling, every cohort member was nominally healthy, though immune exposures that went unrecorded were likely present. The donor tested CMV seronegative and was one of the 352 seronegative cohort members. A peripheral blood sample was provided by each donor, and peripheral blood mononuclear cells were used for TCR beta sequencing. The Qiagen DNeasy Blood Extraction Kit was used to extract genomic DNA from the blood cell samples. Library preparation used the immunoSEQ multiplex PCR assay. For the multiplex PCR, a mixture combining 60 forward primers for TCR Vbeta segments and 13 reverse primers for TCR Jbeta segments was used. The CDR3 region of rearranged TCR beta genes was amplified from genomic DNA with a multiplex PCR assay. The amplified TCR beta libraries were sequenced on the Illumina HiSeq System as 87-base-pair reads. In the original analysis: A later analysis tallied some 79 million unique TCR beta chains across the approximately 670 repertoires, and some 12 million of those chains were shared by two or more donors. A nearest-neighbor algorithm error-corrected the raw reads and collapsed the reads into unique sequences, merging closely related sequences to remove PCR and sequencing errors. Alignment of CDR3 sequences to IMGT reference sequences was used to assign V, D and J gene segments. Each retained sequence needed at least a six-nucleotide match to both a V gene segment and a J gene segment. A rearrangement counted as productive if the CDR3 had no stop codons and remained in frame with V and J, and every other rearrangement counted as non-productive. CDR3 was defined by IMGT convention, running from the second conserved V-encoded cysteine to the conserved J-encoded phenylalanine. In an earlier analysis of more than 550 of the donors, sequences lacking an unambiguous match to a single V gene segment were excluded. In an earlier analysis of almost 600 of the donors, a V segment was called functional when productive rearrangements were above 56.7%, and segregating when the standard deviation between donors exceeded 5%. A statistical classification framework was built to diagnose cytomegalovirus status from the catalog of TCR beta chain sequences. In a later analysis, TCR nucleotide sequences were compared against IMGT/GENE-DB human TR gene sequences so that V and J genes could be assigned. Using the TCRdist pipeline, a later analysis assigned CDR3 sequences along with most-parsimonious VDJ recombination scenarios. A later analysis defined each TCR beta chain by its CDR3 amino acid sequence plus V-gene family, and excluded reads lacking a unique V-gene family. To address suspected cross-contamination and a sequencing artifact, a later analysis removed several hundred highly shared, low-generation-probability nucleotide sequences. In a later analysis, a clonal expansion index for each public chain was calculated from normalized within-repertoire ranks of inferred template counts. A later analysis computed generation probabilities with a VDJ recombination model fitted to out-of-frame rearrangements, and checked the results against IGoR. Hypergeometric tests were used in a later analysis to score TCR-TCR, TCR-HLA and TCR-CMV co-occurrence, with a repertoire-size bias correction applied to the TCR pairs. False discovery rates were estimated in a later analysis by permuting HLA or CMV assignments 20 times. In a later analysis, co-occurring TCRs were grouped with DBSCAN, and TCRdist sequence similarity was added when clustering was performed within HLA-allele-positive subsets. Repertoires with fewer than 30,000 or more than 120,000 public chains, plus five repertoires with anomalous nucleotide sharing, were excluded from co-occurrence clustering. Not all clones reach the TCRdb copy of this immuneACCESS table, which keeps in-frame sequences only. Checked studies attribute under half of the gap to unresolved V genes and leave the rest unexplained. That table is the source of V, J and clone size, and D and trimming were worked out from the DNA. The sample includes about 150,000 clones, with 70% to 85% observed a single time. The top ten clonotypes cover about 2% of the sample.

The sequence derives from a man under 40 in good health and CMV-seronegative. The sample was PBMCs.

The CDR3 region: CASSSNNGWAMGNEQFF. The sequenced DNA: TGCGCCAGCAGCTCGAATAACGGCTGGGCCATGGGCAATGAGCAGTTCTTC. The chain employs TRBV5-1 and TRBJ2-1, with the D segment identity uncertain. The CDR3 numbers 17 residues from cysteine through phenylalanine. Here the CDR3 DNA is all that survives: 51 bases in frame from base 1. V sheds 3 bases and J sheds 6 bases, leaving 22 bases between their ends. The germline V gene gives CDR1 as SGHRS and CDR2 as YFSETQ. This CDR3, with the reference TRBV5-1 and TRBJ2-1 proteins standing in past its ends, gives the full variable domain KAGVTQTPRYLIKTRGQQVTLSCSPISGHRSVSWYQQTPGQGLQFLFEYFSETQRNKGNFPGRFSGRQFSNSRSEMNVSTLELGDSALYLCASSSNNGWAMGNEQFFGPGTRLTVL.